This T cell receptor (beta chain) was recovered during a study of cytomegalovirus exposure and HLA in healthy donors. Study-wide background: Unique TCRs from HLA-typed donors, 65 million to 85 million of them, were held in an early data release. General study results and limits: TCR association rates varied by HLA locus in a later analysis, with DRB1 highest and HLA-C lowest.

The PCR contained 60 Vbeta and 13 Jbeta primers. TCRdb's copy holds only in-frame clones and misses some; the assay was immunoSEQ multiplex PCR. The table has about 150,000 clones, roughly four fifths seen once. This clone turned up a few times. Its antigen is currently unknown. V was cut by 6 bases and J by 1 base, with 11 bases left in between. Germline loops: CDR1 MNHNS, CDR2 SASEGT. This CDR3 comprises 14 residues. The sequence was obtained from a female donor in good health and CMV-seropositive. The gene calls are TRBV6-1 and TRBJ2-3; weak D call: TRBD2 (5 bases). Sequencing was done on a sample of PBMCs. The CDR3 bases are TGTGCCAGCAGCCCCGACGGGGGCACAGATACGCAGTATTTT. Protein product: CASSPDGGTDTQYF.